What follows are 22 T cell receptor beta chains derived from one specimen sequenced in a study of blood T cell repertoires in COVID-19. Repertoires were generated with immunoSEQ multiplex PCR, while TCRdb's copy carries only in-frame clones and drops some. The data hold fewer than 250,000 clones, with around 80% observed a single time. The source material was peripheral blood. These receptor sequences come from a woman aged 40 to 55 with acute or convalescent COVID-19.

The J gene is TRBJ2-7, the V gene TRBV19; TRBD2 agrees at 7 bases. The junction had 12 bases not matched to a gene; V was cut back by 7 bases and J by 3 bases. Germline-derived CDR1 and CDR2 are LNHDA and SQIVND (reference sequence). CDR3 size: 15 residues. In DNA form, the CDR3 reads TGTGCCAGTACCCCCGGACTAGATAGAATCTACGAGCAGTACTTC. Amino acids: CASTPGLDRIYEQYF.

This chain uses TRBV30 with TRBJ2-7; D gene ambiguous. Germline assignment: CDR1 GTSNPN and CDR2 SVGIG (reference sequence). The CDR3 runs 11 residues. Deletions cut 2 bases from V and 7 bases from J, with 9 bases between. The CDR3 loop is CAWSSGGEQYF. The CDR3 bases are TGTGCCTGGAGTTCAGGTGGGGAGCAGTACTTC.

V gene TRBV7-8 combines with J gene TRBJ1-2; D unresolved. V dropped 5 bases and J dropped 5 bases, with 18 bases sitting between them. CDR1 and CDR2 from the germline V gene are SGHVS and FQNEAQ. The CDR3 runs to 15 residues. The DNA of the CDR3 is TGTGCCAGCAGCACCGGTACAGTGTCCCTTTATGGCTACACCTTC. Its protein is CASSTGTVSLYGYTF.

This chain joins TRBV7-8 and TRBJ1-5; 8 bases line up with TRBD1. Per germline, CDR1 SGHVS and CDR2 FQNEAQ. Unmatched junction bases numbered 5, after V lost 3 bases and J lost 4 bases. The CDR3 spans 15 residues. CDR3 sequence reads: CASSFGQGPNQPQHF. In DNA, the CDR3 is TGTGCCAGCAGCTTCGGACAGGGCCCTAATCAGCCCCAGCATTTT.

This chain links TRBV30 with TRBJ2-5; 7 nucleotides align to TRBD1. J lost 9 bases, V lost 0 bases, and 10 bases had no gene match. The germline gives CDR1 GTSNPN, CDR2 SVGIG (reference sequence). The CDR3 contains 14 residues. CDR3 amino acids: CAWSVTTLQGAQYF. The CDR3 DNA is TGTGCCTGGAGTGTAACGACACTCCAGGGGGCCCAGTACTTC.

The V and J genes are TRBV27 and TRBJ2-1, with D unresolved. The CDR3 runs 13 residues. V was shortened by 8 bases and J by 5 bases, with 13 bases between the two germline ends. CDR1 is MNHEY and CDR2 is SMNVEV in the germline V gene (reference sequence). The CDR3 nucleotides read TGTGCCAGCGCAACGTCCACAAACAATGAGCAGTTCTTC. The encoded protein is CASATSTNNEQFF.

This chain links TRBV7-2 with TRBJ2-3; D is unresolved. Germline CDR1 reads SGHTA; CDR2 reads FQGNSA. The CDR3 is 14 amino acids. V lost 4 bases and J 0 bases, leaving 8 bases between the germline ends. The CDR3 loop is CASSYRVSTDTQYF. DNA for the CDR3: TGTGCCAGCAGCTATCGAGTGAGCACAGATACGCAGTATTTT. Looking up the rest from reference TRBV7-2 and TRBJ2-3 gives the full variable domain: GAGVSQSPSNKVTEKGKDVELRCDPISGHTALYWYRQSLGQGLEFLIYFQGNSAPDKSGLPSDRFSAERTGGSVSTLTIQRTQQEDSAVYLCASSYRVSTDTQYFGPGTRLTVL.

The chain uses TRBV7-2 and TRBJ2-1, with D possibly TRBD1 on 5 matching bases. This CDR3 comprises 14 residues. Germline V gene sequence: CDR1 SGHTA, CDR2 FQGNSA. With 3 bases removed from V and 7 bases from J, the gap between germline ends came to 13 bases. This CDR3 is CASSLGRGSNEQFF. The CDR3 bases are TGTGCCAGCAGCTTGGGGCGCGGTTCAAATGAGCAGTTCTTC.

The CDR3 bases are TGTGCCAGTAGTATAAGGCAGGAGGGAGCCAAAAACATTCAGTACTTC. Translated: CASSIRQEGAKNIQYF. The chain carries TRBV19 and TRBJ2-4; the D gene is possibly TRBD2 (6 bases). The CDR3 length is 16 residues. Trimming removed 2 bases from V and 0 bases from J, with 11 bases in between. Germline assignment: CDR1 LNHDA and CDR2 SQIVND (reference sequence).

Concerning this clone: The junction differs from germline at one of its ends, possibly a read error. The gene calls are TRBV12-3 or TRBV12-4 and TRBJ1-2; D ambiguous. The CDR3 length is 12 residues. The DNA of the CDR3 is TGTGCCAGCAGCACCTCAACCCCGGGGTCCCACTTC. Encoded protein: CASSTSTPGSHF.

This clone was seen just once. The rearrangement uses TRBV7-9 and TRBJ2-3; no definite D call. From germline, CDR1 is SEHNR and CDR2 FQNEAQ (reference sequence). The CDR3 extends over 11 amino acids. Trimming took 5 bases from V and 5 from J, leaving 5 bases between them. CDR3 bases: TGTGCCAGCAGCAACGGAGATACGCAGTATTTT. Protein: CASSNGDTQYF.

J is TRBJ2-7 and V is TRBV6-2 or TRBV6-3; D is uncertain. Germline CDR1 reads MNHEY; CDR2 reads SVGEGT. The CDR3 consists of 11 residues. V was pared by 5 bases and J by 6 bases, with 8 bases between. CDR3 sequence (DNA): TGTGCCAGCAGTGTATCAGGCGAGCAGTACTTC. This codes for CASSVSGEQYF.

The gene calls are TRBV25-1 and TRBJ2-4; D not certain. Trimming removed 4 bases from V and 8 bases from J, with 27 bases in between. From germline, CDR1 is MGHDK and CDR2 SYGVNS. The CDR3 length is 18 residues. The CDR3 loop reads CASSARLLSEATVYIQYF. The CDR3 nucleotides read TGTGCCAGCAGTGCCCGCCTCCTGTCCGAGGCGACTGTCTACATTCAGTACTTC.

This clone has just a few counts. The gene calls are TRBV11-2 and TRBJ1-3, with no clear D. Germline V lookup: CDR1 SGHAT, CDR2 FQNNGV. The CDR3 has 15 amino acids. The V end was cut by 3 bases, the J end by 0 bases, with 9 bases between. CDR3 in DNA: TGTGCCAGCAGCTTGGAGGGAAACTCTGGAAACACCATATATTTT. Translated: CASSLEGNSGNTIYF.

The chain has TRBV7-8 and TRBJ2-2, with D possibly being TRBD2 (6 bases). Germline CDR1 SGHVS, CDR2 FQNEAQ. The V end lost 4 bases, the J end lost 3 bases, and 15 bases lay between the germline ends. CDR3 length: 16 residues. CDR3 in amino acids: CASSSTARGYTGELFF. DNA for the CDR3: TGTGCCAGCAGCTCAACGGCACGGGGGTACACCGGGGAGCTGTTTTTT. Based on the CDR3 plus reference TRBV7-8 and TRBJ2-2, the full variable domain is GAGVSQSPRYKVAKRGQDVALRCDPISGHVSLFWYQQALGQGPEFLTYFQNEAQLDKSGLPSDRFFAERPEGSVSTLKIQRTQQEDSAVYLCASSSTARGYTGELFFGEGSRLTVL.

The rearrangement links TRBV24-1 to TRBJ2-7, with 10 bases identical to TRBD1. The germline CDR1 and CDR2 sequences are KGHDR and SFDVKD. The length of the CDR3 is 20 residues. The junction had 21 bases not matched to a gene; V was cut back by 5 bases and J by 3 bases. This chain's CDR3 is CATSVDRGRGGPKDGYEQYF. The DNA of the CDR3 is TGTGCCACCAGTGTTGACAGGGGGCGCGGCGGCCCGAAGGATGGCTACGAGCAGTACTTC.

This clone has a single count. The gene calls are TRBV19 and TRBJ1-1, with TRBD1 as a possible D gene (5 bases). CDR1 and CDR2 (germline): LNHDA, SQIVND (reference sequence). V was cut by 7 bases and J by 4 bases, with 13 bases left in between. This CDR3 is 13 amino acids long. CDR3 loop: CASTLWGGTEAFF. DNA for the CDR3: TGTGCCAGTACTCTTTGGGGGGGCACTGAAGCTTTCTTT.

This clone was picked up one time. The J gene is TRBJ1-1, the V gene TRBV30; TRBD1 aligns across 8 bases. The V gene end was trimmed by 3 bases and the J gene end by 4 bases; junction bases not matched to a gene: 10. The V gene's germline CDR1 is GTSNPN and CDR2 SVGIG (reference sequence). The CDR3 has 15 residues. CDR3 region: CAWRALDRVATEAFF. CDR3 DNA: TGTGCCTGGAGAGCCCTGGACAGGGTGGCCACTGAAGCTTTCTTT.

The rearrangement uses TRBV24-1 and TRBJ2-5; D may be TRBD2 (6 bases). Between the trimmed V and J ends, which lost 7 bases and 4 bases, there was a span of 18 bases. Germline CDR1 is KGHDR and CDR2 is SFDVKD. The CDR3 consists of 15 residues. In DNA, the CDR3 is TGTGCCACCAGAAATTTCGCGGGACTCATAGAGACCCAGTACTTC. This sequence encodes CATRNFAGLIETQYF.

As DNA, the CDR3 is TGCAGTGCTAGTGACACCGGGACCTACGAGCAGTACTTC. Its translation: CSASDTGTYEQYF. The chain links TRBV20-1 to TRBJ2-7; D might be TRBD2 (5 bases). This CDR3 has 13 residues. Deletions cut 3 bases from V and 2 bases from J, with 11 bases between. Germline CDR1 is DFQATT and CDR2 is SNEGSKA (reference sequence).

V usage is TRBV5-1 and J usage is TRBJ2-5, with 9 bases identical to TRBD2. V gave up 4 bases and J gave up 5 bases; unmatched junction bases: 9. This CDR3 is built from 15 residues. Per germline, CDR1 SGHRS and CDR2 YFSETQ. In DNA form, the CDR3 reads TGCGCCAGCAGCAAACCGGGACTAGCCTACGAGACCCAGTACTTC. Protein product: CASSKPGLAYETQYF.

The genes are TRBV7-2 and TRBJ2-6, with D possibly being TRBD1 (6 bases). The germline V gene encodes CDR1 SGHTA and CDR2 FQGNSA. This CDR3 has 19 amino acids. V was clipped by 1 base and J by 0 bases, with 16 bases between them. CDR3 in amino acids: CASSLGVGAPASGANVLTF. The CDR3 bases are TGTGCCAGCAGCTTAGGGGTGGGGGCGCCAGCCTCTGGGGCCAACGTCCTGACTTTC.